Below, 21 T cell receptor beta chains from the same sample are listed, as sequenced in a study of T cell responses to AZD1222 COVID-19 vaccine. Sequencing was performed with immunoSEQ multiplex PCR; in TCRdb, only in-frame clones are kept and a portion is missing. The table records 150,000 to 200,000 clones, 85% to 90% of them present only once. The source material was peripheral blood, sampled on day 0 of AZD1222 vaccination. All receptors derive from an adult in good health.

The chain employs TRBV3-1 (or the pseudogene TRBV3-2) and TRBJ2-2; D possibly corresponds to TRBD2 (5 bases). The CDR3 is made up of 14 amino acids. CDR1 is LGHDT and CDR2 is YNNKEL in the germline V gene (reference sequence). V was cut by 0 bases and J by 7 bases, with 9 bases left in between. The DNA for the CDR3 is TGTGCCAGCAGCCAAGATGGGCGGGTCGGGGAGCTGTTTTTT. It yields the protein CASSQDGRVGELFF.

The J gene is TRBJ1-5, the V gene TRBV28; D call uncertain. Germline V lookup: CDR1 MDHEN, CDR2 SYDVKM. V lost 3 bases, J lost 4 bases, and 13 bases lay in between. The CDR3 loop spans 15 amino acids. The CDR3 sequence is CASSLGGWENQPQHF. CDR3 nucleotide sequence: TGTGCCAGCAGTTTGGGAGGGTGGGAAAATCAGCCCCAGCATTTT.

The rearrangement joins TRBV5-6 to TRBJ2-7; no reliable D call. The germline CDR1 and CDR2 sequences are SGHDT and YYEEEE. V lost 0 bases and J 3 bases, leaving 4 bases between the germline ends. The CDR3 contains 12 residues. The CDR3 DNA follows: TGTGCCAGCAGCTTGGGGGTCTACGAGCAGTACTTC. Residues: CASSLGVYEQYF.

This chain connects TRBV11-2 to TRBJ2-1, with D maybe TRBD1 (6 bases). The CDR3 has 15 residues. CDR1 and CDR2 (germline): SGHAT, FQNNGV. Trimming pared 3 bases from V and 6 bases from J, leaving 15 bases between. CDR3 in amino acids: CASSFPSGAPNEQFF. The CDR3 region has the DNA TGTGCCAGCAGCTTCCCATCAGGGGCTCCCAATGAGCAGTTCTTC.

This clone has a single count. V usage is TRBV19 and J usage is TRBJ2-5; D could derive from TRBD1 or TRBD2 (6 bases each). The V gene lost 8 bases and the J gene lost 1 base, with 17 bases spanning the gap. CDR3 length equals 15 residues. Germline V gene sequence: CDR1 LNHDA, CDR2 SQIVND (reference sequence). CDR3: CASANPGAAQETQYF. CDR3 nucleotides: TGTGCCAGTGCTAACCCGGGGGCAGCCCAAGAGACCCAGTACTTC.

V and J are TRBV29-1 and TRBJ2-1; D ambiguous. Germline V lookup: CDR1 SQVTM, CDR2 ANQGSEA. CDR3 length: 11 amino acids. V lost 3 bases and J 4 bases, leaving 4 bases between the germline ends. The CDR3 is CSVERYNEQFF. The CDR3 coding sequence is TGCAGCGTTGAGCGGTACAATGAGCAGTTCTTC.

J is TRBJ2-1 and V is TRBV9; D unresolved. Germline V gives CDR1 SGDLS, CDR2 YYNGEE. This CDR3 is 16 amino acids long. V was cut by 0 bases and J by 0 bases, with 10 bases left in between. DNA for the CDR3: TGTGCCAGCAGCGTAGAGATAAGTAGCTCCTACAATGAGCAGTTCTTC. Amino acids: CASSVEISSSYNEQFF.

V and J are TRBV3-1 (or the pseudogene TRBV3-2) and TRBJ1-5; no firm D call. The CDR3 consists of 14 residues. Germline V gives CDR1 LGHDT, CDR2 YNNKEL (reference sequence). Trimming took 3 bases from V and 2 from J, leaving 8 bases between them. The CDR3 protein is CASSHALGNQPQHF. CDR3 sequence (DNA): TGTGCCAGCAGCCATGCACTGGGCAATCAGCCCCAGCATTTT.

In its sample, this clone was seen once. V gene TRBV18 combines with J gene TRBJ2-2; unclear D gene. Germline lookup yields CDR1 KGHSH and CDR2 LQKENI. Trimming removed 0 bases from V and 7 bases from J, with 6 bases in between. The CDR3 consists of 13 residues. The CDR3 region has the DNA TGTGCCAGCTCACCACCCTCAGGCGGGGAGCTGTTTTTT. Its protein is CASSPPSGGELFF.

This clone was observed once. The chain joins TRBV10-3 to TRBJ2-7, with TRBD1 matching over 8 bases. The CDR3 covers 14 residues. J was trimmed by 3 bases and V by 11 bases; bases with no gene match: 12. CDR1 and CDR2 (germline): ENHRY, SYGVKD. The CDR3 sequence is CALRSDREGYEQYF. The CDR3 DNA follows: TGTGCCCTCCGTTCGGACAGGGAAGGCTACGAGCAGTACTTC.

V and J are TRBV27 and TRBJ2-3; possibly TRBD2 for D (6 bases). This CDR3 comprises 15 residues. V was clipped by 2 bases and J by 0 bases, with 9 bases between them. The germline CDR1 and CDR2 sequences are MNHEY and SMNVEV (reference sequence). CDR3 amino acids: CASSLGGTSTDTQYF. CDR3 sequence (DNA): TGTGCCAGCAGTTTAGGCGGGACTAGCACAGATACGCAGTATTTT.

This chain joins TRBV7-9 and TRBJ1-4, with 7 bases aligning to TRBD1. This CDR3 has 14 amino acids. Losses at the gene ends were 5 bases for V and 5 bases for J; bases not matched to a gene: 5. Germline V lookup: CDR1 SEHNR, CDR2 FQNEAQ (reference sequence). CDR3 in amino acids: CASSLGTVNEKLFF. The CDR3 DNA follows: TGTGCCAGCAGCCTAGGGACAGTAAATGAAAAACTGTTTTTT.

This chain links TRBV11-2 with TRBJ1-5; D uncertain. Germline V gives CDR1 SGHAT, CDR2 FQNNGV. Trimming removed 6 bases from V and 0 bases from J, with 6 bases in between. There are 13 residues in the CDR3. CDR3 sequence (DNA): TGTGCCAGCAGTTCATATAGCAATCAGCCCCAGCATTTT. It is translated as CASSSYSNQPQHF.

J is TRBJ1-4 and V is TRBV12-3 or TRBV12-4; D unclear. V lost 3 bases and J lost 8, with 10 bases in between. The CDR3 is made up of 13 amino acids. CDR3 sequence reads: CASSFFLGEKLFF. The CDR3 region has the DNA TGTGCCAGCAGTTTCTTTCTCGGGGAAAAACTGTTTTTT.

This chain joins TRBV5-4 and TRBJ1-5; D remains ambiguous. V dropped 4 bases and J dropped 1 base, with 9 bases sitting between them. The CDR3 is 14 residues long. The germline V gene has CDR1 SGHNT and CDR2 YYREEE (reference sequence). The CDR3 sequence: CASSPHGSNQPQHF. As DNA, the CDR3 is TGTGCCAGCAGCCCCCACGGGAGCAATCAGCCCCAGCATTTT.

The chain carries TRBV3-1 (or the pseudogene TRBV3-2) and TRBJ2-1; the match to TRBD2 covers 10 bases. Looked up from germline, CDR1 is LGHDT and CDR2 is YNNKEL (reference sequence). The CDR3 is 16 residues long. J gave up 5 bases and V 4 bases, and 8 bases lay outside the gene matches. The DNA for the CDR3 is TGTGCCAGCAGCCGGGTGGCTAGCGGGGGTCACAATGAGCAGTTCTTC. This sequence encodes CASSRVASGGHNEQFF.

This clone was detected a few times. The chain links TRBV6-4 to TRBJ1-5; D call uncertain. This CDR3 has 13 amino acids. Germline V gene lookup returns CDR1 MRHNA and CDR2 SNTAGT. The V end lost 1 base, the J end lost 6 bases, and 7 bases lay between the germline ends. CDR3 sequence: CASSDFPGQPQHF. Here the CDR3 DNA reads TGTGCCAGCAGTGACTTCCCCGGTCAGCCCCAGCATTTT.

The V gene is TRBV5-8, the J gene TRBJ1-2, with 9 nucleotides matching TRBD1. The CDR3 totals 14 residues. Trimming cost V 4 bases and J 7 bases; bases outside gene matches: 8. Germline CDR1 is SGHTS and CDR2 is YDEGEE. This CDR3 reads CASSAGQGTSGYTF. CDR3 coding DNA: TGTGCCAGCAGCGCCGGACAGGGGACAAGTGGCTACACCTTC.

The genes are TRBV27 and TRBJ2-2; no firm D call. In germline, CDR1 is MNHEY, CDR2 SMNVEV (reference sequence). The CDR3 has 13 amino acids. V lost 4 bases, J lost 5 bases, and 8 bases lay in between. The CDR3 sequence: CASSSPVTGELFF. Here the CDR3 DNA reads TGTGCCAGCAGTTCCCCCGTAACCGGGGAGCTGTTTTTT.

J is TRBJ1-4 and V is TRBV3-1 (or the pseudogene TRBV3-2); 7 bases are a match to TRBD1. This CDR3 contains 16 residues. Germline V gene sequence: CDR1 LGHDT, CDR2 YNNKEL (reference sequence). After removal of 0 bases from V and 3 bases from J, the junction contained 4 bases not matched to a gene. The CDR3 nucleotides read TGTGCCAGCAGCCAAGATCCGGACAGGCCTAATGAAAAACTGTTTTTT. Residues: CASSQDPDRPNEKLFF.

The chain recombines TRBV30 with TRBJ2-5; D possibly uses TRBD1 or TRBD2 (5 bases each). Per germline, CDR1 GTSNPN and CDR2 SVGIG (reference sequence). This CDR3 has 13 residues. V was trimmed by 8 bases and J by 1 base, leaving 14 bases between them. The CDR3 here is CAGTPETQETQYF. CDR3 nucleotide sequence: TGTGCCGGGACGCCGGAGACCCAAGAGACCCAGTACTTC.